This entry concerns a single TCR beta chain. The data belong to a study of cytomegalovirus exposure and HLA in healthy donors. The CDR3 has 18 amino acids. V lost 3 bases, J lost 0 bases, and 8 bases stayed unmatched. CDR1 and CDR2 from the germline V gene are SGHNT and YENEEA. The PCR had 60 Vbeta and 13 Jbeta primers. Using immunoSEQ multiplex PCR, the repertoire was profiled, and TCRdb retains in-frame clones only, with some absent. The table lists about 170,000 clones, 75% to 90% of them singletons, with around 4.3% in the top ten. The sequence was obtained from a woman aged 45-59 years in good health and CMV-seropositive. V and J are TRBV11-3 and TRBJ2-1; TRBD2 agrees at 10 bases. The material sequenced was PBMCs. As DNA, the CDR3 is TGTGCCAGCAGCTTCGGGACTAGCGTCTTAGGCTCCTACAATGAGCAGTTCTTC. This gives the protein CASSFGTSVLGSYNEQFF.